The rows below give T cell receptor beta chains drawn from one sample of a study of blood T cell repertoires in COVID-19. Profiled with immunoSEQ multiplex PCR; TCRdb holds only in-frame clones, not every one. The sample includes over 60,000 clones, roughly 72% of them seen just once. Material for sequencing was peripheral blood. The origin of the receptors is a man aged 55 to 69 with COVID-19, enrolled during active disease. CDR3s include the opening cysteine and the closing phenylalanine or tryptophan. Each record gives: V gene, J gene, clone size, D gene, CDR3 protein, CDR3 DNA. The D gene is left open where the match is weak. Size is stated for part of the rows, as once, few or many counts, or as a class when the clone is expanded.

TRBV27,TRBJ2-5,-,TRBD1,CASSLWTGGGETQYF,TGTGCCAGCAGTTTATGGACAGGGGGCGGGGAGACCCAGTACTTC
TRBV29-1,TRBJ2-3,many,TRBD1,CSVESQGVDDTQYF,TGCAGCGTTGAAAGTCAGGGGGTCGACGATACGCAGTATTTT
TRBV5-4,TRBJ1-2,-,TRBD1,CASSLGQGPYGYTF,TGTGCCAGCAGCCTCGGACAGGGCCCTTATGGCTACACCTTC
TRBV5-6,TRBJ2-2,-,TRBD2,CASSLTSEMAGELFF,TGTGCCAGCAGCTTAACTAGCGAAATGGCCGGGGAGCTGTTTTTT
TRBV9,TRBJ2-3,-,-,CASSANLAIGTDTQYF,TGTGCCAGCAGCGCGAATCTAGCCATCGGCACAGATACGCAGTATTTT
TRBV7-3,TRBJ2-1,-,TRBD2,CASSPRPLAGDYNEQFF,TGTGCCAGCAGCCCCCGACCCCTAGCGGGAGACTACAATGAGCAGTTCTTC
TRBV15,TRBJ2-1,few,TRBD2,CATSRPSSGRVEQFF,TGTGCCACCAGCAGACCTAGTAGCGGGAGGGTCGAGCAGTTCTTC
TRBV11-2,TRBJ1-6,-,TRBD1,CASSSYRGNSPLHF,TGTGCCAGCAGCTCCTACAGGGGGAATTCACCCCTCCACTTT
TRBV30,TRBJ2-7,-,TRBD1,CAWSRDRVYEQYF,TGTGCCTGGAGCCGGGACAGGGTCTACGAGCAGTACTTC
TRBV29-1,TRBJ1-1,-,TRBD1,CSVEQGDTEAFF,TGCAGCGTTGAACAGGGGGACACTGAAGCTTTCTTT
TRBV5-5,TRBJ1-2,-,-,CASSLADGSYGYTF,TGTGCCAGCAGCTTGGCAGATGGCAGCTATGGCTACACCTTC
TRBV18,TRBJ1-2,-,-,CASSPVPRDNGYTF,TGTGCCAGCTCACCCGTCCCCCGGGATAATGGCTACACCTTC
TRBV3-1/TRBV3-2,TRBJ1-2,-,-,CASSPVGRSDGYTF,TGTGCCAGCAGCCCCGTGGGGAGGTCGGATGGCTACACCTTC
TRBV28,TRBJ2-4,-,-,CASRGTGNDIQYF,TGTGCCAGCAGGGGAACAGGGAATGACATTCAGTACTTC
TRBV7-3,TRBJ1-4,-,TRBD1,CASSSGTGEKLFF,TGTGCCAGCAGCTCCGGGACAGGAGAAAAACTGTTTTTT